This T cell receptor beta chain is from a study of T-cell memory formation after mild COVID-19. TCRdb ran MiXCR on the 5' RACE reads and lists one entry per CDR3 protein. The profile covers roughly 200,000 distinct CDR3 sequences, with about a sixth appearing a single time and approximately 2.1% taken by the ten largest. Germline CDR1 SGDLS, CDR2 YYNGEE. The CDR3 is 13 residues long. Between the trimmed V and J ends, which lost 0 bases and 9 bases, there was a span of 10 bases. Sequenced sample: PBMCs or a T cell subset sorted from them (not recorded which). The chain employs TRBV9 and TRBJ2-1; D might be TRBD1 or TRBD2, each matching 6 bases. This TCR was recovered from an adult woman who had mild COVID-19 (a few samples of this study predate the infection). Cell type and time point are not known. CDR3 protein: CASSVGGGIEQFF. The DNA of the CDR3 is TGTGCCAGCAGCGTAGGAGGGGGGATTGAGCAGTTCTTC.